The next 11 T cell receptor beta chains were all read from a single sample in a study of Ad26.COV2.S vaccination and SARS-CoV-2 variants. The table came from immunoSEQ multiplex PCR; TCRdb's copy has only in-frame clones and leaves some out. This sample has about 680,000 clones, with 89% found just once. Treatment described: some 19 received Ad26.COV2.S at low or high dose, single or two shots; about 5 received placebo; per-sample allocation not given. Each sample was drawn 63 days after the first injection (of vaccine or placebo). Sequencing was performed on peripheral blood, taken in a trial of Ad26.COV2.S vaccine versus placebo. These receptors were collected from a person between 18 and 59 years old who received the Ad26.COV2.S COVID-19 vaccine or a placebo.

This chain uses TRBV7-3 with TRBJ2-2; TRBD1 or TRBD2 may be the D gene (7 bases each). The CDR3 sequence is 16 residues long. From germline, CDR1 is SGHTA and CDR2 FQGTGA. Trimming pared 5 bases from V and 4 bases from J, leaving 17 bases between. The CDR3 loop reads CASSPRQGGSTGELFF. The DNA for the CDR3 is TGTGCCAGCAGCCCCCGACAGGGAGGGAGCACCGGGGAGCTGTTTTTT.

The gene calls are TRBV7-9 and TRBJ2-7; D ambiguous. The germline V gene encodes CDR1 SEHNR and CDR2 FQNEAQ (reference sequence). This CDR3 is built from 12 residues. V lost 5 bases and J lost 5, with 10 bases in between. CDR3 bases: TGTGCCAGCAGCCCGAGAGACCACGAGCAGTACTTC. Its translation is CASSPRDHEQYF.

The V and J genes are TRBV11-2 and TRBJ2-7; TRBD2 is a possible D gene (5 bases). CDR3 size: 8 residues. The V gene's germline CDR1 is SGHAT and CDR2 FQNNGV. The CDR3 loop reads CASSLEGV. The CDR3 DNA reads TGTGCCAGCAGCTTAGAGGGAGTT.

This chain joins TRBV6-2 or TRBV6-3 and TRBJ1-5, with TRBD1 matching 12 bases. After removal of 4 bases from V and 2 bases from J, the junction contained 6 bases not matched to a gene. The CDR3 consists of 17 residues. CDR1 and CDR2 from the germline V gene are MNHEY and SVGEGT. The CDR3 here is CASSFGTGGPGNQPQHF. The CDR3 coding sequence is TGTGCCAGCAGTTTCGGGACAGGGGGCCCGGGCAATCAGCCCCAGCATTTT.

This sequence joins TRBV6-5 and TRBJ1-1; no clear D. CDR1 is MNHEY and CDR2 is SVGAGI in the germline V gene. This CDR3 contains 11 residues. The V end was cut by 2 bases, the J end by 11 bases, with 9 bases between. CDR3 sequence reads: CASSYVGRAFF. CDR3 coding DNA: TGTGCCAGCAGTTACGTTGGAAGGGCTTTCTTT.

Points on this clone: Different DNA sequences within this sample yield the same CDR3. The rearrangement links TRBV19 to TRBJ1-5; tentatively, D is TRBD1 (5 bases). Germline loops: CDR1 LNHDA, CDR2 SQIVND (reference sequence). The CDR3 loop spans 14 amino acids. V was clipped by 2 bases and J by 6 bases, with 11 bases between them. The CDR3 loop is CASSIRQGGQPQHF. The CDR3 nucleotides are TGTGCCAGTAGTATAAGGCAGGGAGGTCAGCCCCAGCATTTT.

This clone is a singleton in its sample. V gene TRBV6-2 or TRBV6-3 combines with J gene TRBJ2-5, with 10 bases fitting TRBD2. The CDR3 runs 17 residues. V was pared by 6 bases and J by 5 bases, with 15 bases of the junction left unmatched. Looked up from germline, CDR1 is MNHEY and CDR2 is SVGEGT. The CDR3 region has the DNA TGTGCCAGCAGCCCACTAGGGCTAGCGGGAGCGGGGGAGACCCAGTACTTC. Amino acid sequence: CASSPLGLAGAGETQYF.

The V and J genes are TRBV10-1 and TRBJ2-7, with TRBD1 matching 10 bases. The CDR3 has 16 amino acids. After removal of 0 bases from V and 3 bases from J, the junction contained 5 bases not matched to a gene. Per germline, CDR1 WNHNN and CDR2 SYGVQD (reference sequence). The CDR3 DNA reads as TGCGCCAGCAGTGAGTCGAAAGGGACAGGGGTCTACGAGCAGTACTTC. Translation gives CASSESKGTGVYEQYF.

This clone came up a few times. This chain joins TRBV19 and TRBJ2-2; TRBD2 is a possible D gene (5 bases). Germline V CDR1 and CDR2: LNHDA, SQIVND (reference sequence). Trimming removed 3 bases from V and 3 bases from J, with 11 bases in between. This CDR3 region has 15 residues. CDR3 sequence: CASSIPGVHTGELFF. The CDR3 coding sequence is TGTGCCAGTAGTATTCCCGGGGTTCACACCGGGGAGCTGTTTTTT.

The chain combines TRBV6-4 with TRBJ2-1; D unresolved. V lost 2 bases and J lost 4, with 6 bases in between. The CDR3 runs to 13 residues. CDR1 is MRHNA, CDR2 SNTAGT, per germline. The CDR3 sequence: CASSDGIYNEQFF. CDR3 DNA: TGTGCCAGCAGTGACGGGATTTACAATGAGCAGTTCTTC.

The rearrangement links TRBV5-1 to TRBJ2-7; 13 bases are a match to TRBD2. CDR1 and CDR2 (germline): SGHRS, YFSETQ. Germline trimming cut 4 bases from V and 2 bases from J; bases unmatched to any gene: 9. The CDR3 extends over 17 amino acids. CDR3 coding DNA: TGCGCCAGCAGCGCCGGACTAGCGGGGGCCCTTCCCTACGAGCAGTACTTC. It specifies CASSAGLAGALPYEQYF.